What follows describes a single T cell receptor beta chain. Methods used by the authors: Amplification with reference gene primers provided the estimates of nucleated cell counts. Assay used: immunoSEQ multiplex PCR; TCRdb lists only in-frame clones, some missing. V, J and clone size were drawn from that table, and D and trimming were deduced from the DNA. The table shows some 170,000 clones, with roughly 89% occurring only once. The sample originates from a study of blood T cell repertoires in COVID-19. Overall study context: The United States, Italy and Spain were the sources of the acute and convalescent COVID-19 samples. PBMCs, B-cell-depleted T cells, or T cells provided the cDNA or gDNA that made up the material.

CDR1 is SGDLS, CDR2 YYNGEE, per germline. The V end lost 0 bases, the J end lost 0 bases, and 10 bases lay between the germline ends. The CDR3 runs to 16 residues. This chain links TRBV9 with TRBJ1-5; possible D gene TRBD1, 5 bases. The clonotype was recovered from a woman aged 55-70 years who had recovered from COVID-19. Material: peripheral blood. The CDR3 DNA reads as TGTGCCAGCAGCGTAGGGCCAGGGTATAGCAATCAGCCCCAGCATTTT. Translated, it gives CASSVGPGYSNQPQHF.